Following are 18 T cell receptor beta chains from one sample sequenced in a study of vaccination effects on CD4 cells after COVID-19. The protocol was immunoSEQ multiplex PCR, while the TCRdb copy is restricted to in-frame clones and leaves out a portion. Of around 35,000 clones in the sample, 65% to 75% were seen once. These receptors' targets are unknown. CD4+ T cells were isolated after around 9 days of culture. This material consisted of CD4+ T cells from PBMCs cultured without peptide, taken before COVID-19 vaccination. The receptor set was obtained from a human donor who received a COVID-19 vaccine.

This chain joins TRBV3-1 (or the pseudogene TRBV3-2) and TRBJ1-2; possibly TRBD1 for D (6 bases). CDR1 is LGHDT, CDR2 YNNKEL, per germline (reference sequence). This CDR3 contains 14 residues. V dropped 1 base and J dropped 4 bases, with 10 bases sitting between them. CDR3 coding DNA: TGTGCCAGCAGCCAAGCCGGCAGGGGCTATGGCTACACCTTC. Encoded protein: CASSQAGRGYGYTF.

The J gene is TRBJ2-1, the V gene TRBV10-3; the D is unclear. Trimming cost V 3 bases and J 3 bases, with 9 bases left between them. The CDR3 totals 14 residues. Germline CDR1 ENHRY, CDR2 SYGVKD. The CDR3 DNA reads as TGTGCCATCAGTGAAGGAAACGGCTACAATGAGCAGTTCTTC. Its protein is CAISEGNGYNEQFF.

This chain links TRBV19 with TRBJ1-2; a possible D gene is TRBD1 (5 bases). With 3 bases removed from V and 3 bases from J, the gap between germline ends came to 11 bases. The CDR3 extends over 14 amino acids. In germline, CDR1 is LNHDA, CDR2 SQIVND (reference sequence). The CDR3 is CASSIEGADYGYTF. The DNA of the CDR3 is TGTGCCAGTAGTATTGAAGGGGCGGACTATGGCTACACCTTC. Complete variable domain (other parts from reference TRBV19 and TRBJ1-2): DGGITQSPKYLFRKEGQNVTLSCEQNLNHDAMYWYRQDPGQGLRLIYYSQIVNDFQKGDIAEGYSVSREKKESFPLTVTSAQKNPTAFYLCASSIEGADYGYTFGSGTRLTVV.

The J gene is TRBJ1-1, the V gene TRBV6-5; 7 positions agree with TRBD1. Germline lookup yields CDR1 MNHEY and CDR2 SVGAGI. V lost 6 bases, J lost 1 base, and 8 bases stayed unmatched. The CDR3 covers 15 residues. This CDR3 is CASRPDRPSNTEAFF. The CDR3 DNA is TGTGCCAGCAGACCGGACAGGCCCTCGAACACTGAAGCTTTCTTT.

Here the CDR3 DNA reads TGTGCCAGCAGTTTGGAACAGCCGTCCAATGAGCAGTTCTTC. This gives the protein CASSLEQPSNEQFF. The chain joins TRBV27 to TRBJ2-1; no clear D gene. The germline V gene encodes CDR1 MNHEY and CDR2 SMNVEV (reference sequence). The V gene lost 3 bases and the J gene lost 6 bases, with 12 bases spanning the gap. The CDR3 is made up of 14 amino acids.

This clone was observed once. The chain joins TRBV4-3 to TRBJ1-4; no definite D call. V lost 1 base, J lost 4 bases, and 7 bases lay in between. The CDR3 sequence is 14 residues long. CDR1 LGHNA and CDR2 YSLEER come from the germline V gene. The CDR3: CASSQVGYNEKLFF. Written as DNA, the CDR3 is TGCGCCAGCAGCCAAGTTGGGTATAATGAAAAACTGTTTTTT.

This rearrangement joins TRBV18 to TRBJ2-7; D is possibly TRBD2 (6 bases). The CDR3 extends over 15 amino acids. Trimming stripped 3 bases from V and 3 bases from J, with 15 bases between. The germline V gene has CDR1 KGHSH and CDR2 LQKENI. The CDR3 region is CASSPPGREDYEQYF. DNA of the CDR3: TGTGCCAGCTCACCCCCTGGGCGGGAAGACTACGAGCAGTACTTC.

The CDR3 here is CASRKQGGAYNEQFF. In DNA form, the CDR3 reads TGTGCCAGTAGGAAACAGGGGGGAGCCTACAATGAGCAGTTCTTC. This rearrangement joins TRBV19 to TRBJ2-1; TRBD1 matches at 8 bases. V was pared by 6 bases and J by 2 bases, with 6 bases of the junction left unmatched. Germline lookup yields CDR1 LNHDA and CDR2 SQIVND (reference sequence). This CDR3 has 15 residues.

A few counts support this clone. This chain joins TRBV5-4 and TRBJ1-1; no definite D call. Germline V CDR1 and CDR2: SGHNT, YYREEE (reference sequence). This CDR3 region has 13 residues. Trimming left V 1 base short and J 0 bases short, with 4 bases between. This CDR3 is CASSLKLNTEAFF. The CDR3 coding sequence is TGTGCCAGCAGCTTGAAGCTGAACACTGAAGCTTTCTTT.

Written as DNA, the CDR3 is TGTGCCAGTAGTCAAAGCAATCAGCCCCAGCATTTT. It specifies CASSQSNQPQHF. This sequence joins TRBV19 and TRBJ1-5; D not certain. This CDR3 spans 12 amino acids. The V gene lost 5 bases and the J gene lost 1 base, with 3 bases spanning the gap. Germline lookup yields CDR1 LNHDA and CDR2 SQIVND (reference sequence).

CDR3 amino acids: CASSLAQGTTYEQYF. CDR3 sequence (DNA): TGTGCCAGCAGCTTAGCCCAGGGGACTACCTACGAGCAGTACTTC. The chain carries TRBV13 and TRBJ2-7; TRBD2 might be the D (7 bases). In germline, CDR1 is PRHDT, CDR2 FYEKMQ (reference sequence). The CDR3 length is 15 residues. Trimming shortened V by 1 base and J by 2 bases, and 12 bases separated the two germline ends.

The CDR3 coding sequence is TGTGCCAGCTCACATGGACACTCCAATCAGCCCCAGCATTTT. Translated: CASSHGHSNQPQHF. This chain links TRBV18 with TRBJ1-5; weak D call: TRBD1 (5 bases). The CDR3 is 14 amino acids. CDR1 KGHSH and CDR2 LQKENI come from the germline V gene. The V end lost 4 bases, the J end lost 3 bases, and 10 bases lay between the germline ends.

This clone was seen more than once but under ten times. In DNA form, the CDR3 reads TGTGCCAGCAGCTTGGACAGGCCAACTAACTATGGCTACACCTTC. It yields the protein CASSLDRPTNYGYTF. This rearrangement joins TRBV5-4 to TRBJ1-2; a possible D gene is TRBD1 (5 bases). There are 15 residues in the CDR3. Trimming took off 0 bases at V and 0 bases at J, with 9 bases between the two ends. CDR1 is SGHNT, CDR2 YYREEE, per germline (reference sequence).

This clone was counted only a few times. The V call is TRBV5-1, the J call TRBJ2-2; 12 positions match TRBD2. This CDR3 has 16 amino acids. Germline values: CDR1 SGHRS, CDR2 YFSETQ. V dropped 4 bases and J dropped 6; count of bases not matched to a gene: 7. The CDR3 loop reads CASSATTSGSPGELFF. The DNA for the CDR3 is TGCGCCAGCAGCGCGACGACTAGCGGGAGCCCCGGGGAGCTGTTTTTT.

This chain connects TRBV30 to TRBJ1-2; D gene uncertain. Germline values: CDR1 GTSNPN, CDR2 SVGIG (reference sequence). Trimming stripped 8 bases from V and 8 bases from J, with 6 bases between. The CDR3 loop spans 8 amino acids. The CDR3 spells CALEGYTF. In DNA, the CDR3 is TGTGCCCTAGAGGGCTACACCTTC.

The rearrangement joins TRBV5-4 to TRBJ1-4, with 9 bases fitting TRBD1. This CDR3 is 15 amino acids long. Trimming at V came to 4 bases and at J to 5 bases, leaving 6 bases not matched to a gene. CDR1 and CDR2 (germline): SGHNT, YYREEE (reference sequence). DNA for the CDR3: TGTGCCAGCAGCCTGGGGGGACAGGGAAATGAAAAACTGTTTTTT. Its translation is CASSLGGQGNEKLFF.

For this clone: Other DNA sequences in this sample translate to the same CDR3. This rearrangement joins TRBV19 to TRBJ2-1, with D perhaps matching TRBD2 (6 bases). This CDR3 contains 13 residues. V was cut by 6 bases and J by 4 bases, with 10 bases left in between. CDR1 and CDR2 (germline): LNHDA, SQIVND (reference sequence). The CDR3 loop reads CASSGRGYNEQFF. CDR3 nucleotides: TGTGCCAGTAGCGGGAGAGGGTACAATGAGCAGTTCTTC.

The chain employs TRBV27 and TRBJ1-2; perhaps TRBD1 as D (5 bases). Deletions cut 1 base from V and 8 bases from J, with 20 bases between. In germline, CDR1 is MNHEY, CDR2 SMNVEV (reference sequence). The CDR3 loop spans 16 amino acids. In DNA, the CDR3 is TGTGCCAGCAGTTTATATCCCCCGCCGGGGGGAAGAGGCTACACCTTC. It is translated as CASSLYPPPGGRGYTF.